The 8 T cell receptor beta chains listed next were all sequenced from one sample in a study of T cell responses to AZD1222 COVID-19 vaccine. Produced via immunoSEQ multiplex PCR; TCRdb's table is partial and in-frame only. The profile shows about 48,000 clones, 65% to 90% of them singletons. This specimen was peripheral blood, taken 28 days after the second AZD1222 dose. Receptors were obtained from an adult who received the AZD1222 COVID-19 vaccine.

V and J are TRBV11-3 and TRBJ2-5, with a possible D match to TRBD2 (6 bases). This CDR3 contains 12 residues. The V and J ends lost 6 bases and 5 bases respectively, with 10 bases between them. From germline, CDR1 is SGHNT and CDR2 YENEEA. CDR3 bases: TGTGCCAGCAGGCGGGAACATGAGACCCAGTACTTC. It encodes CASRREHETQYF.

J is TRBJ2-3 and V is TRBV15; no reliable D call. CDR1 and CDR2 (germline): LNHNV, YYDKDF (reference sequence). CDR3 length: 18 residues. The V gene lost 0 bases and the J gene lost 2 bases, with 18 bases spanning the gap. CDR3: CATSRDLSLSVDTDTQYF. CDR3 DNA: TGTGCCACCAGCAGAGATCTTTCCCTCAGTGTGGACACAGATACGCAGTATTTT.

The chain's CDR3 is CASSFTGSDYEQYF. DNA of the CDR3: TGCGCCAGCAGCTTTACCGGGAGCGACTACGAGCAGTACTTC. The rearrangement links TRBV5-1 to TRBJ2-7, with TRBD2 as a possible D gene (6 bases). Per germline, CDR1 SGHRS and CDR2 YFSETQ. The CDR3 covers 14 residues. V was pared by 2 bases and J by 3 bases, with 12 bases between.

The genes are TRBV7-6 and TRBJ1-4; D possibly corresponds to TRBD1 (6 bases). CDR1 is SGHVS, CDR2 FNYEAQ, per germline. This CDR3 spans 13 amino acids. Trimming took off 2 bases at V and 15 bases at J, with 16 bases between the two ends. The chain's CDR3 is CASSLLPGDKVFF. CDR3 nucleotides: TGTGCCAGCAGCTTATTACCCGGGGACAAAGTGTTTTTT.

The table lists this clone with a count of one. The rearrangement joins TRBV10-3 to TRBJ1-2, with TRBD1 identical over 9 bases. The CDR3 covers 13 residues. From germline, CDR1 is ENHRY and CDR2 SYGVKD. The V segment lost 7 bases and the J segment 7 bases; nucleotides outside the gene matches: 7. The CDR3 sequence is CAINGQGWSGYTF. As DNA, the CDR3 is TGTGCCATCAACGGACAGGGGTGGAGTGGCTACACCTTC.

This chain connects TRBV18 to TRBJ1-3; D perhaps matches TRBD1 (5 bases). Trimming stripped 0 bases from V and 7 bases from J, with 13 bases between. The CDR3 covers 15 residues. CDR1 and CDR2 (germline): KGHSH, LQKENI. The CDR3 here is CASSPPVRDGNTIYF. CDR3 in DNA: TGTGCCAGCTCACCACCGGTGAGGGACGGGAACACCATATATTTT.

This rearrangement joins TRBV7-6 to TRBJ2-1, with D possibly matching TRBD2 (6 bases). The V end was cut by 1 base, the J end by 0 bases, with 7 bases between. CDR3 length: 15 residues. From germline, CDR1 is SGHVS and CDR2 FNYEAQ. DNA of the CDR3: TGTGCCAGCAGCTTAGACGGGGGCTCCTACAATGAGCAGTTCTTC. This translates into CASSLDGGSYNEQFF.

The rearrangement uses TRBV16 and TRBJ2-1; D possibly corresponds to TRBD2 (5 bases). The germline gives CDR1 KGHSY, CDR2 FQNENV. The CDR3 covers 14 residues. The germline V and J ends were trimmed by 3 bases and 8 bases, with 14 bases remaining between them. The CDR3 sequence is CASSHPDGVDEQFF. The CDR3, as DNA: TGTGCCAGCAGCCATCCTGACGGGGTGGATGAGCAGTTCTTC.